These 18 T cell receptor beta chains share one sample of origin, sequenced in a study of shared clonotypes between healthy human individuals. The table came from immunoSEQ multiplex PCR; TCRdb's copy has only in-frame clones and leaves some out. This repertoire shows 180,000 or so clones, about 93% found once; its top ten account for approximately 0.07%. The sequenced material came from naive CD4+ T cells sorted from blood. Subset noted: CD45RA+ positively selected. These receptors were taken from a woman younger than 45 in good health.

This chain uses TRBV28 with TRBJ2-4, with unresolved D. CDR1 and CDR2 (germline): MDHEN, SYDVKM. Trimming removed 8 bases from V and 0 bases from J, with 8 bases in between. The CDR3 is 13 residues long. The CDR3 sequence is CASCETAKNIQYF. CDR3 sequence (DNA): TGTGCCAGCTGTGAGACAGCCAAAAACATTCAGTACTTC.

The table lists this clone with a count of one. The V and J genes are TRBV28 and TRBJ1-2; D is undetermined. Germline V gives CDR1 MDHEN, CDR2 SYDVKM. The CDR3 totals 12 residues. Trimming pared 10 bases from V and 8 bases from J, leaving 17 bases between. CDR3 amino acids: CAILNAAWGYTF. The CDR3 DNA sequence: TGTGCCATCCTTAACGCCGCTTGGGGCTACACCTTC.

The chain uses TRBV7-9 and TRBJ2-5; maybe TRBD1 (5 bases). CDR3 length equals 15 residues. Germline lookup yields CDR1 SEHNR and CDR2 FQNEAQ (reference sequence). Deletions cut 4 bases from V and 0 bases from J, with 12 bases between. The CDR3 region is CASSSIQEYQETQYF. CDR3 nucleotides: TGTGCCAGCAGCTCTATACAGGAGTACCAAGAGACCCAGTACTTC.

The gene calls are TRBV7-2 and TRBJ2-5, with D unclear. Germline V gives CDR1 SGHTA, CDR2 FQGNSA. V dropped 5 bases and J dropped 4 bases, with 11 bases sitting between them. The CDR3 runs 13 residues. CDR3 loop: CASSLGWRETQYF. The CDR3 DNA sequence: TGTGCCAGCAGCCTGGGGTGGAGAGAGACCCAGTACTTC.

The chain carries TRBV6-1 and TRBJ2-2; 9 nucleotides align to TRBD2. This CDR3 has 16 amino acids. Germline V gene lookup returns CDR1 MNHNS and CDR2 SASEGT. Trimming at V came to 4 bases and at J to 6 bases, leaving 9 bases not matched to a gene. The DNA of the CDR3 is TGTGCCAGCAGTGGTCTGGTCCTAGCGGGATCCGGGGAGCTGTTTTTT. Its translation is CASSGLVLAGSGELFF.

This clone was observed a single time. The chain uses TRBV28 and TRBJ2-1; no definite D call. V lost 5 bases to trimming and J lost 6 bases, with 17 bases between them. Per germline, CDR1 MDHEN and CDR2 SYDVKM. The CDR3 runs 15 residues. CDR3: CASSPPGDFRNEQFF. The CDR3 DNA sequence: TGTGCCAGCAGTCCCCCAGGAGATTTCCGCAATGAGCAGTTCTTC.

CDR3 bases: TGTGCCAGCAGGTCCCTCCGCGGACTAGCGGGGGACGAGCAGTACTTC. Translating it yields CASRSLRGLAGDEQYF. V usage is TRBV28 and J usage is TRBJ2-7, with 13 bases fitting TRBD2. Germline values: CDR1 MDHEN, CDR2 SYDVKM. The CDR3 loop spans 16 amino acids. Trimming took 6 bases from V and 5 from J; bases not matched to a gene: 10. Full variable domain (outside the CDR3, taken from reference TRBV28 and TRBJ2-7): DVKVTQSSRYLVKRTGEKVFLECVQDMDHENMFWYRQDPGLGLRLIYFSYDVKMKEKGDIPEGYSVSREKKERFSLILESASTNQTSMYLCASRSLRGLAGDEQYFGPGTRLTVT.

The V gene is TRBV29-1, the J gene TRBJ2-5, with D uncertain. The tail of the sequence fits TRBJ2-7 better, so the J call may be wrong. Looked up from germline, CDR1 is SQVTM and CDR2 is ANQGSEA. The CDR3 is made up of 11 amino acids. The CDR3 region is CSVGVLAEQYF. DNA for the CDR3: TGCAGCGTTGGGGTCTTGGCCGAGCAGTACTTC.

The J gene is TRBJ2-5, the V gene TRBV27; 9 bases are a match to TRBD1. V dropped 5 bases and J dropped 2; count of bases not matched to a gene: 9. CDR1 is MNHEY, CDR2 SMNVEV, per germline (reference sequence). The CDR3 is 16 residues long. The CDR3 here is CASSNSGTGFQETQYF. DNA of the CDR3: TGTGCCAGCAGTAACTCCGGGACAGGGTTTCAAGAGACCCAGTACTTC.

For this clone: Other DNA sequences in this specimen translate into the identical CDR3. The chain links TRBV28 to TRBJ2-7; 9 nucleotides align to TRBD1. Germline loops: CDR1 MDHEN, CDR2 SYDVKM. Trimming cost V 7 bases and J 3 bases; bases outside gene matches: 7. The CDR3 is 14 residues long. The CDR3 region has the DNA TGTGCCAGCACCTCGGGGACAGGGAGCTACGAGCAGTACTTC. It translates to CASTSGTGSYEQYF.

This rearrangement joins TRBV28 to TRBJ1-4, with a tentative D call TRBD1 (5 bases). V lost 2 bases and J 2 bases, leaving 18 bases between the germline ends. Germline V gives CDR1 MDHEN, CDR2 SYDVKM. The CDR3 length is 18 residues. CDR3 region: CASSLVLRPGGTNEKLFF. The CDR3, as DNA: TGTGCCAGCAGTTTAGTTCTCCGGCCTGGGGGTACTAATGAAAAACTGTTTTTT.

As to this clone: One end of the junction varies from germline; a read error may be responsible. CDR3 nucleotide sequence: TGTGCCAGCAGCTTAGCGTCCTCCCACGAGCAGTACTTC. Translation: CASSLASSHEQYF. The gene calls are TRBV7-9 and TRBJ2-5; the D is unclear. The J call is doubtful: the DNA matches TRBJ2-7 better. This CDR3 has 13 residues. The germline CDR1 and CDR2 sequences are SEHNR and FQNEAQ (reference sequence).

This chain joins TRBV2 and TRBJ2-7, with a tentative D call TRBD1 (5 bases). CDR3 size: 13 residues. Looked up from germline, CDR1 is SNHLY and CDR2 is FYNNEI. Deletions cut 7 bases from V and 3 bases from J, with 13 bases between. CDR3 nucleotides: TGTGCCAGCAACCCGGACGGACACTACGAGCAGTACTTC. Protein sequence: CASNPDGHYEQYF.

The chain employs TRBV11-2 and TRBJ2-5, with 14 nucleotides matching TRBD2. The J call is in doubt because the DNA end fits TRBJ2-7 better. Germline assignment: CDR1 SGHAT and CDR2 FQNNGV. The CDR3 covers 15 residues. The CDR3 DNA is TGTGCCAGCAGCCAGGGACTAGCGGGAGTGTACGAGCAGTACTTC. Encoded protein: CASSQGLAGVYEQYF.

V is TRBV2 and J is TRBJ1-2, with a weak D call TRBD1 (5 bases). The CDR3 covers 13 residues. V was cut by 10 bases and J by 8 bases, with 20 bases left in between. Germline loops: CDR1 SNHLY, CDR2 FYNNEI. CDR3 nucleotide sequence: TGTGCCACCGTCCCGCGGGGCGGCCGGGGCTACACCTTC. This translates into CATVPRGGRGYTF.

The chain carries TRBV28 and TRBJ2-3; D call uncertain. Germline assignment: CDR1 MDHEN and CDR2 SYDVKM. There are 13 residues in the CDR3. V shed 7 bases and J shed 1 base, with 9 bases lying between them. Here the CDR3 DNA reads TGTGCCAGCACCCTCGAGGGCACAGATACGCAGTATTTT. Its protein product is CASTLEGTDTQYF.

This chain uses TRBV7-2 with TRBJ1-6; 7 bases are shared with TRBD1. With V trimmed by 5 bases and J by 2 bases, 3 bases remained unmatched. Per germline, CDR1 SGHTA and CDR2 FQGNSA. The CDR3 contains 15 residues. CDR3 sequence reads: CASSATGPYNSPLHF. The DNA for the CDR3 is TGTGCCAGCAGCGCGACAGGGCCCTATAATTCACCCCTCCACTTT.

The chain uses TRBV5-1 and TRBJ2-7; 7 bases map to TRBD2. With 0 bases clipped from V and 1 base from J, the junction kept 4 bases outside the gene matches. The CDR3 runs to 15 residues. Per germline, CDR1 SGHRS and CDR2 YFSETQ. DNA for the CDR3: TGCGCCAGCAGCTTGGGGGCTAGCGGTTCCTACGAGCAGTACTTC. This translates into CASSLGASGSYEQYF.